The clone carrying this T cell receptor beta chain was counted between two and nine times. The repertoire was sequenced with immunoSEQ multiplex PCR; TCRdb's copy has only in-frame clones and lacks some. The sample has more than 150,000 clones, around 81% seen once. This sample was included in a study of blood T cell repertoires in COVID-19. The sequence was obtained from an elderly woman with COVID-19, enrolled during active disease. What was sequenced was peripheral blood.

In nucleotides, the CDR3 is TGTGCCAGCAGCTTCCCCCCGGGACTAGCGGTTTCCGAGCAGTACTTC. This sequence encodes CASSFPPGLAVSEQYF. This chain joins TRBV7-8 and TRBJ2-7; TRBD2 matches at 11 bases. This CDR3 is 16 amino acids long. The ends lost 3 bases at V and 6 bases at J; junction bases unmatched: 10. CDR1 is SGHVS and CDR2 is FQNEAQ in the germline V gene.